Listed below are T cell receptor beta chains from one sample, sequenced in a study of blood T cell repertoires in COVID-19. TCRdb's table, derived via immunoSEQ multiplex PCR, lists solely in-frame clones and lacks some. The data contain approximately 170,000 clones, approximately 83% of them seen just once; the ten biggest clones take up approximately 10%. Input material: peripheral blood. The receptors stem from a man between 65 and 79 years old with active or convalescent COVID-19. Each CDR3 is given with its conserved first and last residue. A D gene is named only where the DNA matches it firmly.

15,TRBV6-5,TRBD1,TRBJ2-3,CASRDRGLRTDTQYF
13,TRBV6-5,NA,TRBJ1-5,CASSYARYQPQHF
16,TRBV7-2,TRBD1,TRBJ2-2,CASSLVGTEVTGELFF
14,TRBV18,TRBD1,TRBJ2-3,CASQVDRDADTQYF
17,TRBV7-2,TRBD2,TRBJ2-5,CASSLATTSGGQETQYF
15,TRBV5-4,TRBD1,TRBJ2-5,CASSRQGTGDETQYF
15,TRBV5-5,TRBD1,TRBJ1-1,CASSGLDRANTEAFF
14,TRBV28,TRBD1,TRBJ1-5,CASSSQGARQPQHF
15,TRBV18,TRBD1,TRBJ2-7,CASSPRDRGTYEQYF
14,TRBV19,NA,TRBJ2-7,CASTVRLDTYEQYF
15,TRBV4-1,NA,TRBJ2-7,CASSLTRDSIYEQYF
14,TRBV18,NA,TRBJ2-5,CASSPEGQRETQYF
14,TRBV18,NA,TRBJ1-6,CASSPRTDNSPLHF
15,TRBV18,TRBD1,TRBJ2-7,CASSPVTGASYEQYF
14,TRBV7-2,NA,TRBJ1-3,CASTPGGSGNTIYF
12,TRBV5-4,NA,TRBJ2-7,CASSRQSYEQYF
12,TRBV29-1,NA,TRBJ2-5,CSVESRGETQYF
16,TRBV28,NA,TRBJ2-4,CASSSPAGTSKNIQYF
15,TRBV7-2,NA,TRBJ2-5,CASSGRGPDQETQYF
18,TRBV7-2,NA,TRBJ1-1,CASSPPGGPRVVNTEAFF
15,TRBV10-3,NA,TRBJ1-6,CAISEPTDRYSPLHF
13,TRBV29-1,NA,TRBJ1-1,CSVAGGQNTEAFF
13,TRBV6-2/TRBV6-3,NA,TRBJ1-5,CASSPWGDQPQHF
19,TRBV7-9,TRBD2,TRBJ2-2,CASSLSRLAGGRNTGELFF